The source of this T cell receptor beta chain is a study of control samples from healthy donors and cancer patients. CDR3 length: 15 amino acids. CDR1 and CDR2 (germline): SGHRS, YFSETQ. V was shortened by 1 base and J by 7 bases, with 18 bases between the two germline ends. Assay used: immunoSEQ multiplex PCR; TCRdb lists only in-frame clones, some missing. This sample has about 170,000 clones, with 85% to 95% found just once. The V and J genes are TRBV5-1 and TRBJ2-7; unclear D gene. This receptor was taken from a woman aged 60-75 years in good health. Sequencing was done on a sample of blood. The CDR3 reads CASSLPGGPPREQYF. The CDR3 nucleotides read TGCGCCAGCAGCTTGCCGGGTGGCCCCCCGAGGGAGCAGTACTTC.